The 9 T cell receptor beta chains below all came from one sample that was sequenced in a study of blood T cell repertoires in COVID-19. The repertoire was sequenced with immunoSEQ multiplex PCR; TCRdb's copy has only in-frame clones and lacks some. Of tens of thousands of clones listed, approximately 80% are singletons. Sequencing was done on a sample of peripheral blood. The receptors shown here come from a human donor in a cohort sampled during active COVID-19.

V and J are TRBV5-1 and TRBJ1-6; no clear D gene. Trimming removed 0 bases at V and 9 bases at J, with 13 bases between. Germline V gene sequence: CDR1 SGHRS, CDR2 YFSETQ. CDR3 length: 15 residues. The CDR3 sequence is CASSLAPGAASPLHF. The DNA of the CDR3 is TGCGCCAGCAGCTTGGCCCCGGGAGCAGCTTCACCCCTCCACTTT.

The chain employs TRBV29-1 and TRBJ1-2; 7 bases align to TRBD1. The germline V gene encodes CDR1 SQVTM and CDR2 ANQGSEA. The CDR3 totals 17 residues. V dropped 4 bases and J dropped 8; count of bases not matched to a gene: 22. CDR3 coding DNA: TGCAGCGTTGTAGGGGACAGTGAACAGAACTATCGACGGGGCTACACCTTC. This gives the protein CSVVGDSEQNYRRGYTF.

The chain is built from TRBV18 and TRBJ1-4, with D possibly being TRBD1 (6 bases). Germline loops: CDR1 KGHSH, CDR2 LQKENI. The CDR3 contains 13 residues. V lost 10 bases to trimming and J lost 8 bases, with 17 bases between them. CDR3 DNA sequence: TGTGCCACCCAGGACAGTTATCAGGAAAAACTGTTTTTT. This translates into CATQDSYQEKLFF. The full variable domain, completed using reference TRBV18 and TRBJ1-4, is NAGVMQNPRHLVRRRGQEARLRCSPMKGHSHVYWYRQLPEEGLKFMVYLQKENIIDESGMPKERFSAEFPKEGPSILRIQQVVRGDSAAYFCATQDSYQEKLFFGSGTQLSVL.

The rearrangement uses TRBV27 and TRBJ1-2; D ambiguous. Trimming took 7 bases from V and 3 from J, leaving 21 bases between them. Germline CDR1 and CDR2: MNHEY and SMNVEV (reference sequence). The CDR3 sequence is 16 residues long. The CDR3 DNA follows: TGTGCCAGCATCCCGAGGGAGGCCCCACTAGACTATGGCTACACCTTC. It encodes CASIPREAPLDYGYTF.

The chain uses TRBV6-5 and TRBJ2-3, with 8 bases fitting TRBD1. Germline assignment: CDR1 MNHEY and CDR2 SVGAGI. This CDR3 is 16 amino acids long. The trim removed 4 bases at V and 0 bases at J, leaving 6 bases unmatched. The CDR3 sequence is CASSSRQGSSTDTQYF. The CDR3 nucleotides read TGTGCCAGCAGTTCTCGACAGGGGTCTAGCACAGATACGCAGTATTTT.

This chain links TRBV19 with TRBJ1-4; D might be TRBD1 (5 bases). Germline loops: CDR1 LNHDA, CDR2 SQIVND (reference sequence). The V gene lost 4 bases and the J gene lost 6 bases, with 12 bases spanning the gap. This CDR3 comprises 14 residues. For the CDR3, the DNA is TGTGCCAGTAGTAGGACACCGGAGTATGAAAAACTGTTTTTT. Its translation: CASSRTPEYEKLFF.

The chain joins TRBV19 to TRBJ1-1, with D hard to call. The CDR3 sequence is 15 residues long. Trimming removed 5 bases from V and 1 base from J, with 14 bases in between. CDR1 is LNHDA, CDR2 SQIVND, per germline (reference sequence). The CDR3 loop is CASSGRGTGNTEAFF. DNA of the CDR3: TGTGCCAGTAGTGGCCGGGGAACGGGGAACACTGAAGCTTTCTTT.

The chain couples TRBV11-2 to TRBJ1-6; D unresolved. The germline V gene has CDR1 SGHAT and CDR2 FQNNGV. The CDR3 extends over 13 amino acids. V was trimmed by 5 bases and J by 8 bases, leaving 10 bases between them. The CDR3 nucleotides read TGTGCCAGCAGCCCTGGACTATATTCACCCCTCCACTTT. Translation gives CASSPGLYSPLHF.

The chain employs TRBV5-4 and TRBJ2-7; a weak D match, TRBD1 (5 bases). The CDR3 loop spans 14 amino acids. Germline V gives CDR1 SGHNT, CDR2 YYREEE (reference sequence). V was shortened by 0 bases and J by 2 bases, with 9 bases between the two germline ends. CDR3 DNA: TGTGCCAGCAGCTTGGGACAGCGTACCTACGAGCAGTACTTC. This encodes CASSLGQRTYEQYF.